This T cell receptor beta chain appears in the sequencing data of a study of cytomegalovirus exposure and HLA in healthy donors. Across the whole study: From about 170 million T cells, an earlier analysis saw 120 million or so unique TCR beta sequences. About 85 million unique TCR sequences came from HLA-typed donors in an early release. Findings of the study overall: TCR beta sequences reportedly predicted most subjects' HLA-A and HLA-B alleles accurately.

The sample holds a few counts of this clone. Its antigen is undetermined. In the PCR, 60 Vbeta and 13 Jbeta primers were used. The data were produced by immunoSEQ multiplex PCR, yet TCRdb's version contains in-frame clones alone and is incomplete. The sample consists of approximately 140,000 clones, 70% to 85% of them appearing once. This TCR was recovered from a woman in her forties in good health and CMV-seronegative. The sequenced sample was PBMCs.

For the CDR3, the DNA is TGTGCCAGCAGCCATACTATGAACACCGGGGAGCTGTTTTTT. This encodes CASSHTMNTGELFF. The V call is TRBV7-2, the J call TRBJ2-2; no firm D call. The CDR3 runs to 14 residues. Per the germline V gene, CDR1 is SGHTA and CDR2 is FQGNSA. The V and J ends lost 5 bases and 1 base respectively, with 8 bases between them.